A selection of T cell receptor beta chains follows, all from one sample in a study of T cells in Graves' hyperthyroidism and ophthalmopathy. TCRdb recomputed calls from the multiplex PCR reads with MiXCR, one row per CDR3 protein. The sample has 500,000 or so distinct CDR3 sequences, under 20% seen once. Sequenced input: blood. These TCRs come from a woman aged 18-30 years with Graves' ophthalmopathy. CDR3s include the opening cysteine and the closing phenylalanine or tryptophan. The D gene is left open where the match is weak. Not all rows give a size; the values are once, few, many and, for expanded clones, a class.

len	j_gene	d_gene	abundance	v_gene	CDR3aa	CDR3nt
16	TRBJ1-4	TRBD1	few	TRBV28	CASSLPRGQGREKLFF	TGTGCCAGCAGTCTCCCCCGGGGACAGGGACGTGAAAAACTGTTTTTT
16	TRBJ2-2	NA	NA	TRBV13	CASSLGSRRAPGELFF	TGTGCCAGCAGCTTAGGGAGTCGGAGGGCCCCCGGGGAGCTGTTTTTT
16	TRBJ1-5	NA	many	TRBV6-1	CASSEEYRYSNQPQHF	TGTGCCAGCAGTGAAGAGTACCGATATAGCAATCAGCCCCAGCATTTT
16	TRBJ2-3	TRBD1	many	TRBV30	CAWSPGQGTSTDTQYF	TGTGCCTGGAGCCCGGGACAGGGGACCAGTACAGATACGCAGTATTTT
13	TRBJ2-1	NA	many	TRBV2	CASSQRTVNEQFF	TGTGCCAGCAGTCAGAGGACAGTTAATGAGCAGTTCTTC
17	TRBJ2-2	NA	NA	TRBV19	CASSAGAGQSGSGELFF	TGTGCCAGTAGCGCGGGCGCTGGACAGTCGGGGTCCGGGGAGCTGTTTTTT
17	TRBJ2-2	TRBD2	many	TRBV28	CASNPSGLAGGTGELFF	TGTGCCAGCAACCCAAGCGGACTAGCGGGGGGCACCGGGGAGCTGTTTTTT
12	TRBJ2-1	NA	few	TRBV27	CASGRTENEQFF	TGTGCCAGCGGACGGACAGAAAATGAGCAGTTCTTC
15	TRBJ2-3	TRBD1	NA	TRBV18	CASSPAGGMTDTQYF	TGTGCCAGCTCGCCTGCAGGGGGTATGACAGATACGCAGTATTTT
19	TRBJ1-3	TRBD1	few	TRBV10-3	CAISDPPGQSRISGNTIYF	TGTGCCATCAGTGACCCACCGGGACAGTCGCGCATCTCTGGAAACACCATATATTTT